This T cell receptor beta chain stems from a study of blood T cell repertoires in COVID-19. Germline V lookup: CDR1 MDHEN, CDR2 SYDVKM. J gave up 0 bases and V 3 bases, and 5 bases lay outside the gene matches. The CDR3 spans 17 residues. Clones were sequenced by immunoSEQ multiplex PCR, and TCRdb holds only the in-frame ones, with some missing. This sample has over 75,000 clones, with around 78% found just once. This TCR was recovered from a human donor in a cohort sampled during active COVID-19. The source material was peripheral blood. The chain recombines TRBV28 with TRBJ2-4, with 10 bases identical to TRBD1. Written as DNA, the CDR3 is TGTGCCAGCAGTTTGCCCGGACAGGGGGTAGCCAAAAACATTCAGTACTTC. It translates to CASSLPGQGVAKNIQYF.